A single sample is the source of the 8 T cell receptor beta chains below, sequenced in a study of cytomegalovirus exposure and HLA in healthy donors. 13 Jbeta primers and 60 Vbeta primers were used for the PCR. TCRdb keeps only in-frame clones here, not all; method: immunoSEQ multiplex PCR. The sample shows around 160,000 clones, 70% to 75% of them seen only once. The sequenced sample was PBMCs. The source is a young man in good health and CMV-seropositive.

V gene TRBV29-1 combines with J gene TRBJ1-2, with D possibly TRBD1 on 6 matching bases. Trimming took 4 bases from V and 0 from J, leaving 12 bases between them. The CDR3 is 14 amino acids. In germline, CDR1 is SQVTM, CDR2 ANQGSEA. For the CDR3, the DNA is TGCAGCGTTGGGTCCCGGACAGCTAACTATGGCTACACCTTC. Translated: CSVGSRTANYGYTF.

The chain employs TRBV19 and TRBJ1-1; 8 positions match TRBD1. V dropped 7 bases and J dropped 4; count of bases not matched to a gene: 5. Germline V CDR1 and CDR2: LNHDA, SQIVND (reference sequence). The CDR3 runs to 13 residues. CDR3 sequence (DNA): TGTGCCAGTAACTTGGACAGGGCCACTGAAGCTTTCTTT. It encodes CASNLDRATEAFF. The variable domain in full, completed from reference TRBV19 and TRBJ1-1, reads DGGITQSPKYLFRKEGQNVTLSCEQNLNHDAMYWYRQDPGQGLRLIYYSQIVNDFQKGDIAEGYSVSREKKESFPLTVTSAQKNPTAFYLCASNLDRATEAFFGQGTRLTVV.

V usage is TRBV7-9 and J usage is TRBJ2-3, with TRBD2 as a possible D gene (7 bases). Germline-derived CDR1 and CDR2 are SEHNR and FQNEAQ (reference sequence). The CDR3 spans 14 residues. Trimming pared 11 bases from V and 0 bases from J, leaving 15 bases between. CDR3 sequence reads: CASGGRGSTDTQYF. CDR3 bases: TGTGCCTCCGGGGGGCGGGGGAGCACAGATACGCAGTATTTT.

V gene TRBV10-1 combines with J gene TRBJ2-3, with D maybe TRBD2 (5 bases). Germline V gene sequence: CDR1 WNHNN, CDR2 SYGVQD (reference sequence). This CDR3 is 13 amino acids long. The V gene lost 5 bases and the J gene lost 7 bases, with 13 bases spanning the gap. CDR3 region: CASSPDSPHTQYF. In nucleotides, the CDR3 is TGCGCCAGCAGTCCGGACTCCCCCCATACGCAGTATTTT.

V gene TRBV2 combines with J gene TRBJ1-4; 7 bases agree with TRBD1. The CDR3 covers 15 residues. Germline V gene sequence: CDR1 SNHLY, CDR2 FYNNEI. The J segment lost 7 bases and the V segment lost 5 bases, leaving 10 bases of the junction unmatched. CDR3 sequence reads: CASSRQGPGSEKLFF. The CDR3 DNA follows: TGTGCCAGCAGTAGACAGGGCCCGGGTTCTGAAAAACTGTTTTTT.

The chain couples TRBV29-1 to TRBJ2-3; 7 bases are a match to TRBD1. With V trimmed by 3 bases and J by 3 bases, 6 bases remained unmatched. The CDR3 is made up of 14 amino acids. CDR1 is SQVTM and CDR2 is ANQGSEA in the germline V gene. The CDR3 reads CSVEDRLSTDTQYF. CDR3 nucleotides: TGCAGCGTTGAGGACAGGCTATCGACAGATACGCAGTATTTT.

The chain recombines TRBV7-2 with TRBJ1-2; D remains unclear. Germline V gene data show CDR1 as SGHTA and CDR2 as FQGNSA. The CDR3 consists of 14 residues. With 1 base removed from V and 13 bases from J, the gap between germline ends came to 19 bases. CDR3 region: CASSLDSIGGGPTF. The DNA of the CDR3 is TGTGCCAGCAGCTTAGATAGTATCGGCGGAGGCCCCACCTTC.

The chain links TRBV7-8 to TRBJ1-5; 7 bases map to TRBD1. This CDR3 has 16 amino acids. V dropped 2 bases and J dropped 1; count of bases not matched to a gene: 5. The germline gives CDR1 SGHVS, CDR2 FQNEAQ. CDR3 residues: CASSLSGGSSNQPQHF. In nucleotides, the CDR3 is TGTGCCAGCAGCTTATCAGGGGGATCAAGCAATCAGCCCCAGCATTTT.